The 3 T cell receptor beta chains in this list originate from one sample, sequenced in a study of regulatory and conventional T cells in RAG deficiency. The sorted regulatory T cells were CD4+, CD25-high and CD127-low, with genomic DNA sequenced. Sequencing was performed with immunoSEQ multiplex PCR; in TCRdb, only in-frame clones are kept and a portion is missing. The sample consists of tens of thousands of clones, about 89% of them appearing once. The same sample was also studied in work on regulatory T cells. This second study notes: The primer mix had 52 TRBV and 13 TRBJ primers.

Specimen: Tregs sorted from blood. Source of these receptors: a human donor in good health.

A remark on this clone: Other DNA sequences from this sample encode an identical CDR3 as well. The genes are TRBV4-2 and TRBJ2-7; 11 bases are a match to TRBD2. The V segment lost 3 bases and the J segment 7 bases; nucleotides outside the gene matches: 2. Germline V CDR1 and CDR2: LGHNA, YNFKEQ. The CDR3 loop spans 13 amino acids. CDR3 loop: CASSQRLAGEQYF. CDR3 bases: TGTGCCAGCAGCCAGAGACTAGCGGGGGAGCAGTACTTC.

The J gene is TRBJ2-5, the V gene TRBV19; possibly TRBD1 or TRBD2 for D (5 bases each). The CDR3 runs to 12 residues. V lost 4 bases, J lost 5 bases, and 8 bases lay in between. CDR1 LNHDA and CDR2 SQIVND come from the germline V gene (reference sequence). CDR3 sequence reads: CASSRGRETQYF. The CDR3 region has the DNA TGTGCCAGTAGTAGGGGACGGGAGACCCAGTACTTC.

The chain employs TRBV30 and TRBJ2-7, with D perhaps matching TRBD2 (6 bases). Trimming shortened V by 4 bases and J by 5 bases, and 12 bases separated the two germline ends. The CDR3 has 12 amino acids. Germline CDR1 GTSNPN, CDR2 SVGIG (reference sequence). For the CDR3, the DNA is TGTGCCTGGACTGCCTCGGGGGACGAGCAGTACTTC. This encodes CAWTASGDEQYF.